This record looks at one TCR beta chain sequence and its context. The table came from immunoSEQ multiplex PCR; TCRdb's copy has only in-frame clones and leaves some out. Of over 150,000 clones in the sample, 94% were seen once. The record originates from a study of control samples from healthy donors and cancer patients. This CDR3 has 15 residues. CDR1 is SGHAT, CDR2 FQNNGV, per germline. Trimming took off 7 bases at V and 0 bases at J, with 15 bases between the two ends. The chain recombines TRBV11-2 with TRBJ1-1, with D perhaps matching TRBD1 (5 bases). The sequenced material came from blood. The receptor's source is a young woman in good health. The CDR3 loop reads CASKAQGTMNTEAFF. The CDR3 bases are TGTGCCAGCAAGGCCCAGGGTACGATGAACACTGAAGCTTTCTTT.